The clone carrying this TCR beta chain was detected ten times or more. Its antigen is currently unknown. The sample is drawn from a study of T cells in Graves' hyperthyroidism and ophthalmopathy. Study overall: Peripheral blood was obtained at initial diagnosis, preceding any treatment. Study-wide results and limits: A 13 V-J model separated ophthalmopathy from stable hyperthyroidism.

The CDR3 runs to 15 residues. Germline lookup yields CDR1 KGHSH and CDR2 LQKENI. Trimming stripped 6 bases from V and 6 bases from J, with 18 bases between. Uncontrolled infection, other autoimmune disease, pregnancy or lactation led to exclusion. The authors obtained PBMCs from around 10 ml of fresh peripheral blood. RNA transcripts gave rise to amplified TCR beta CDR3 regions. Carried out on the TCR CDR3, a first-round RT-PCR used the HTBI primer set. Via MiXCR, TCRdb re-called the multiplex PCR reads, giving one row per CDR3 protein. Of about 480,000 distinct CDR3 sequences in the sample, over 13% were seen once.

V is TRBV18 and J is TRBJ1-5; D is possibly TRBD1 (5 bases). The sequence was obtained from a young woman with Graves' hyperthyroidism. Source material: blood. Here the CDR3 DNA reads TGTGCCAGCTCGCTACAGGATTCAGCCCTTCAGCCCCAGCATTTT. Translating it yields CASSLQDSALQPQHF.